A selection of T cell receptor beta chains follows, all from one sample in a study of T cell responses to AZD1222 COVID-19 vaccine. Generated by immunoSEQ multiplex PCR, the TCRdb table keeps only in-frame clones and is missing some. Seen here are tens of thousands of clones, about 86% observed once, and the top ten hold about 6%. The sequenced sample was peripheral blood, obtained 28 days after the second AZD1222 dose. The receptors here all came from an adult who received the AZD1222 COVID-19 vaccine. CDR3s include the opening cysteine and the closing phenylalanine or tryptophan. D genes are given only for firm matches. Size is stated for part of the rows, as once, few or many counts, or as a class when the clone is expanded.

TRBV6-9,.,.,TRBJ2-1,CASSSGGLSGYNEQFF,TGTGCCAGCAGTTCAGGTGGTCTGTCCGGCTACAATGAGCAGTTCTTC
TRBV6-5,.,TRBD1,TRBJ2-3,CASSTPHRGDTQYF,TGTGCCAGCAGTACCCCCCACAGGGGAGATACGCAGTATTTT
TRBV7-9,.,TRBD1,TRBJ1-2,CASSLGETGGDYTF,TGTGCCAGCAGCTTAGGGGAGACAGGGGGAGACTACACCTTC
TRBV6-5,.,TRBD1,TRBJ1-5,CASRPDRGHGQPQHF,TGTGCCAGCAGGCCCGACAGGGGGCATGGTCAGCCCCAGCATTTT
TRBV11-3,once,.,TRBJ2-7,CASSQGGAGQYEQYF,TGTGCCAGCAGCCAAGGGGGGGCAGGCCAGTACGAGCAGTACTTC
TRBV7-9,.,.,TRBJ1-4,CASSPDGGNYEKLFF,TGTGCCAGCAGCCCTGACGGGGGGAATTATGAAAAACTGTTTTTT
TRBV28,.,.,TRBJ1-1,CATTGFEAFF,TGTGCCACAACAGGGTTTGAAGCTTTCTTT
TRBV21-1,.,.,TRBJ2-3,CALKKPGGLAGDLSTDTQYF,TGTGCCCTCAAGAAGCCAGGGGGACTAGCGGGAGATCTGAGCACAGATACGCAGTATTTT
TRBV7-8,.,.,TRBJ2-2,CASSPGGVTGELFF,TGTGCCAGCAGCCCTGGGGGTGTCACCGGGGAGCTGTTTTTT
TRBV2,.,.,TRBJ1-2,CASSWTAYGYTF,TGTGCCAGCAGCTGGACAGCCTATGGCTACACCTTC
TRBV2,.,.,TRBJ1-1,CASSEGPEAFF,TGTGCCAGCAGTGAGGGTCCTGAAGCTTTCTTT
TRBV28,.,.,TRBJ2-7,CASTGFEEQYF,TGTGCCAGCACCGGTTTCGAAGAGCAGTACTTC
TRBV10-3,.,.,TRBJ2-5,CAISESAGPRGETQYF,TGTGCCATCAGTGAGTCGGCCGGGCCGAGGGGAGAGACCCAGTACTTC
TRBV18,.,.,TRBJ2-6,CASSPRGDSGANVLTF,TGTGCCAGCTCACCACGAGGGGATTCTGGGGCCAACGTCCTGACTTTC
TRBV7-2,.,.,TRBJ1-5,CASSRVFNQPQHF,TGTGCCAGCAGCCGGGTCTTCAATCAGCCCCAGCATTTT
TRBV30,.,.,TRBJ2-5,CAWSVGVQETQYF,TGTGCCTGGAGTGTCGGAGTACAAGAGACCCAGTACTTC
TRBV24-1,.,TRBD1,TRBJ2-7,CATSTRDRSYEQYF,TGTGCCACCAGCACCCGGGACAGATCATACGAGCAGTACTTC
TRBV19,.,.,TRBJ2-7,CASSSTGANEQYF,TGTGCCAGTAGTTCGACAGGAGCAAACGAGCAGTACTTC
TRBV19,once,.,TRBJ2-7,CASSMLSVPYEQYF,TGTGCCAGTAGTATGCTTAGCGTACCCTACGAGCAGTACTTC
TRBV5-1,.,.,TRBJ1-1,CASSFGSGNTEAFF,TGCGCCAGCAGCTTCGGGTCGGGGAACACTGAAGCTTTCTTT
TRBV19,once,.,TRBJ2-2,CASSPWGAGEGTGELFF,TGTGCCAGTAGTCCCTGGGGGGCAGGGGAGGGCACCGGGGAGCTGTTTTTT
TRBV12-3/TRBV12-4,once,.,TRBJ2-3,CASRTTGPDTQYF,TGTGCCAGCAGGACAACAGGGCCAGATACGCAGTATTTT
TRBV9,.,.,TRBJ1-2,CASSSRQANYGYTF,TGTGCCAGCAGCTCTCGACAAGCTAACTATGGCTACACCTTC
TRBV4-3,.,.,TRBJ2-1,CASSQGPVEAYNEQFF,TGCGCCAGCAGCCAAGGTCCGGTGGAGGCGTACAATGAGCAGTTCTTC
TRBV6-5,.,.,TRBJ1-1,CASSPGYTEAFF,TGTGCCAGCAGTCCCGGATACACTGAAGCTTTCTTT
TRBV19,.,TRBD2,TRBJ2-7,CASSTVAGTTYEQYF,TGTGCCAGTAGTACGGTAGCGGGAACAACCTACGAGCAGTACTTC
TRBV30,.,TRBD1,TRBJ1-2,CAWSGQGSQSTF,TGTGCCTGGAGTGGACAGGGGTCACAGTCCACCTTC
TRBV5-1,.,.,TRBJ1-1,CASSPTSPTEAFF,TGCGCCAGCAGCCCCACATCCCCCACTGAAGCTTTCTTT
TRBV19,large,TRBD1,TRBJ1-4,CASSRRQGSREKLFF,TGTGCCAGTAGTCGAAGACAGGGCAGCAGAGAAAAACTGTTTTTT
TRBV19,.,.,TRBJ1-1,CASSIGGTLNTEAFF,TGTGCCAGTAGTATAGGAGGCACCCTGAACACTGAAGCTTTCTTT
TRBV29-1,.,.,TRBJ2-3,CSAPRGGGDTQYF,TGCAGCGCCCCCCGAGGTGGAGGGGATACGCAGTATTTT
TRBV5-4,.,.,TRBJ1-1,CASSLPLMNTEAFF,TGTGCCAGCAGCTTACCTCTCATGAACACTGAAGCTTTCTTT
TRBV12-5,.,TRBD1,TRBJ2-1,CASGGDSTGEQFF,TGTGCTAGTGGGGGGGACAGTACCGGTGAGCAGTTCTTC
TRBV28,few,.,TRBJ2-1,CASSLGGGSYNEQFF,TGTGCCAGCAGTTTGGGGGGCGGGTCCTACAATGAGCAGTTCTTC
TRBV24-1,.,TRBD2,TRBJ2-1,CATSATGTSWNEQFF,TGTGCCACCAGTGCCACCGGGACTAGTTGGAATGAGCAGTTCTTC
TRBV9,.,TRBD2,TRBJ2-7,CASSETSGNTYEQYF,TGTGCCAGCAGCGAGACTAGCGGGAACACCTACGAGCAGTACTTC
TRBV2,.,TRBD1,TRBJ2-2,CASSRTGLANTGELFF,TGTGCCAGCAGCCGGACAGGCCTTGCGAACACCGGGGAGCTGTTTTTT
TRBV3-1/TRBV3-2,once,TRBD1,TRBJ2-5,CASSQTGTAKTETQYF,TGTGCCAGCAGCCAAACCGGGACAGCCAAAACGGAGACCCAGTACTTC
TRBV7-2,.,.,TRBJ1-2,CASTRSAIGYTF,TGTGCCAGCACCCGATCGGCCATTGGCTACACCTTC
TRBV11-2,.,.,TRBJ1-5,CASSLDTNQPQHF,TGTGCCAGCAGCTTAGACACCAATCAGCCCCAGCATTTT
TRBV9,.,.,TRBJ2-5,CASSGRDSEETQYF,TGTGCCAGCAGCGGGCGGGACTCAGAAGAGACCCAGTACTTC
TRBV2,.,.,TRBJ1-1,CASSEGRQLEAFF,TGTGCCAGCAGTGAAGGGCGACAGCTTGAAGCTTTCTTT
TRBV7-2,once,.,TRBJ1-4,CASSLGHSEKLFF,TGTGCCAGCAGCTTAGGGCACAGTGAAAAACTGTTTTTT